A selection of T cell receptor beta chains follows, all from one sample in a study of blood T cell repertoires in COVID-19. Only in-frame clones appear in the TCRdb table, and some are missing; sequencing was by immunoSEQ multiplex PCR. The sample lists approximately 210,000 clones, less than 90% seen once, with 1.9% in the top ten. The sample was peripheral blood. The origin of the receptors is a man in his forties with active or convalescent COVID-19. CDR3s include the opening cysteine and the closing phenylalanine or tryptophan. The order of the fields is V gene, D gene, clone size, J gene, CDR3 protein, CDR3 DNA. The D gene is left open where the match is weak. Size is stated for part of the rows, as once, few or many counts, or as a class when the clone is expanded.

v_gene: TRBV6-6; d_gene: .; abundance: .; j_gene: TRBJ2-2; CDR3aa: CASSYPRGSYGELFF; CDR3nt: TGTGCCAGCAGTTACCCCCGGGGGAGCTACGGGGAGCTGTTTTTT
v_gene: TRBV5-4; d_gene: TRBD1; abundance: .; j_gene: TRBJ1-2; CDR3aa: CASSLGPGQGAVGYTF; CDR3nt: TGTGCCAGCAGCTTGGGTCCGGGACAGGGGGCGGTTGGCTACACCTTC
v_gene: TRBV28; d_gene: .; abundance: .; j_gene: TRBJ1-3; CDR3aa: CASSPNPSSGNTIYF; CDR3nt: TGTGCCAGCAGTCCCAACCCGAGCTCTGGAAACACCATATATTTT
v_gene: TRBV28; d_gene: .; abundance: .; j_gene: TRBJ2-7; CDR3aa: CASTSPRGATYEQYF; CDR3nt: TGTGCCAGCACCTCCCCCCGGGGGGCGACCTACGAGCAGTACTTC
v_gene: TRBV28; d_gene: .; abundance: .; j_gene: TRBJ1-1; CDR3aa: CASRAVMNTEAFF; CDR3nt: TGTGCCAGCAGGGCCGTTATGAACACTGAAGCTTTCTTT
v_gene: TRBV7-2; d_gene: .; abundance: few; j_gene: TRBJ1-1; CDR3aa: CASSSQGPTEAFF; CDR3nt: TGTGCCAGCAGCTCCCAGGGTCCCACTGAAGCTTTCTTT
v_gene: TRBV27; d_gene: TRBD1; abundance: .; j_gene: TRBJ1-1; CDR3aa: CASSSQGALVNTEAFF; CDR3nt: TGTGCCAGCAGTTCCCAGGGGGCGCTTGTGAACACTGAAGCTTTCTTT
v_gene: TRBV5-6; d_gene: .; abundance: .; j_gene: TRBJ2-1; CDR3aa: CASSTTSYNEQFF; CDR3nt: TGTGCCAGCAGCACCACTAGTTACAATGAGCAGTTCTTC
v_gene: TRBV7-9; d_gene: TRBD2; abundance: .; j_gene: TRBJ2-1; CDR3aa: CASSLPYTSGPRENEQFF; CDR3nt: TGTGCCAGCAGCTTACCATATACTAGCGGGCCAAGGGAGAATGAGCAGTTCTTC
v_gene: TRBV7-3; d_gene: TRBD2; abundance: .; j_gene: TRBJ2-7; CDR3aa: CASSLDSGGAYEQYF; CDR3nt: TGTGCCAGCAGCCTCGATAGCGGGGGGGCGTACGAGCAGTACTTC
v_gene: TRBV9; d_gene: TRBD2; abundance: few; j_gene: TRBJ2-5; CDR3aa: CASSVAAGQLETQYF; CDR3nt: TGTGCCAGCAGCGTAGCAGCGGGGCAACTTGAGACCCAGTACTTC
v_gene: TRBV24-1; d_gene: .; abundance: once; j_gene: TRBJ2-3; CDR3aa: CATSDYKQGRGDTQYF; CDR3nt: TGTGCCACCAGTGATTATAAACAGGGGCGGGGAGATACGCAGTATTTT
v_gene: TRBV5-1; d_gene: .; abundance: .; j_gene: TRBJ2-3; CDR3aa: CASSPGRDTQYF; CDR3nt: TGCGCCAGCAGCCCAGGGAGGGATACGCAGTATTTT